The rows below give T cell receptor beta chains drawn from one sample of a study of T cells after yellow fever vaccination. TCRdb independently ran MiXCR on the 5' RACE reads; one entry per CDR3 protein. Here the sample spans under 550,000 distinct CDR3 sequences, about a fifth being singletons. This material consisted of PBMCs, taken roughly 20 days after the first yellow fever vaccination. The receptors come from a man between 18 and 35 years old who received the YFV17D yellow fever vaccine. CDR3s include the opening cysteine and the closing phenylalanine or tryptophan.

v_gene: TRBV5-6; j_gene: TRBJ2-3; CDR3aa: CASSLTASGGADADTQYF
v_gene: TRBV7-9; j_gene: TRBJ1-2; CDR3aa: CATPTGGRDGYTF
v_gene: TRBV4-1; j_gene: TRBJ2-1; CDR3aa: CASSQGGAGGWSSYNEQFF
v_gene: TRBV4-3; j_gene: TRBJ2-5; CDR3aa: CASSQGPGAEETQYF
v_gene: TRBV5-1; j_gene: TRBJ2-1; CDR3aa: CASMGGDWYNEQFF
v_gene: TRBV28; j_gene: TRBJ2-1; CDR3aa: CASSWPRGGRYEQFF
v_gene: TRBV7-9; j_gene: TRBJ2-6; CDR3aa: CASSLRAGANVLTF
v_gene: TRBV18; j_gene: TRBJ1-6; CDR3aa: CASSPGGVSSPLHF
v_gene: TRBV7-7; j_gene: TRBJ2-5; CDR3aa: CASSWGLEGTQYF
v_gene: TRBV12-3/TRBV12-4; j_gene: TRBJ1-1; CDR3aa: CASSDLDPEAFF
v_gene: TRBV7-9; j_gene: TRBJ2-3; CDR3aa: CASSYTGVTDTQYF
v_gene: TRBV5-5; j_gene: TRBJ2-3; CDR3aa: CASSLGVVVGGATDTQYF
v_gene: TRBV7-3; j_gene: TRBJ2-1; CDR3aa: CASSLTRPNEQFF
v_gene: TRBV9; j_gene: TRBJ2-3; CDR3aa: CASSAVAGGNTDTQYF
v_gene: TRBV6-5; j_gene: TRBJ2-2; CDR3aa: CASNYISDTGELFF